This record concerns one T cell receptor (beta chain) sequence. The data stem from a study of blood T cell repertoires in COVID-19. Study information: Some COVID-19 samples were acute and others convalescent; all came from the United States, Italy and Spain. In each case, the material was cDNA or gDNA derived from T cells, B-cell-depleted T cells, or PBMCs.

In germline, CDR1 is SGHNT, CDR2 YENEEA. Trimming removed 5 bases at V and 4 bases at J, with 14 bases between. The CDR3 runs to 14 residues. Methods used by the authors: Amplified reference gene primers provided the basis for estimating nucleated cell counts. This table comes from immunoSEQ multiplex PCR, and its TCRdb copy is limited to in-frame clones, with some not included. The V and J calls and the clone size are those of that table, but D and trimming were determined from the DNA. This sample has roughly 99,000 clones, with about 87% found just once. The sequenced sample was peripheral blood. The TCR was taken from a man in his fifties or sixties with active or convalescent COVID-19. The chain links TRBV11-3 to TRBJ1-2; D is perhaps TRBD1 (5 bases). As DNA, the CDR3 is TGTGCCAGCAGCGCCGGGCCTGGGGCCTATGGCTACACCTTC. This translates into CASSAGPGAYGYTF.